The T cell receptor (beta chain) under discussion was sequenced for a study of blood T cell repertoires in COVID-19. Study overall: The United States, Italy and Spain supplied acute and convalescent COVID-19 samples. The cDNA or gDNA used as material had been derived from T cells, B-cell-depleted T cells, or PBMCs.

The authors' processing: Cell counts per sample came from amplifying reference gene primers. Here immunoSEQ multiplex PCR was the method, and the copy in TCRdb shows in-frame clones only, minus some. V and J calls and clone size are as listed in that table; D and trimming were resolved from the DNA. The data hold about 120,000 clones, with 70% to 80% observed a single time. This TCR came from a human donor in a cohort sampled during active COVID-19. Material for sequencing was peripheral blood.

In nucleotides, the CDR3 is TGTGCCAGCAGTTCAGGGGTAGGGAGCTCCTACGAGCAGTACTTC. Protein: CASSSGVGSSYEQYF. This chain joins TRBV7-6 and TRBJ2-7; a possible D gene is TRBD1 (6 bases). CDR1 is SGHVS and CDR2 is FNYEAQ in the germline V gene. The CDR3 consists of 15 residues. V gave up 6 bases and J gave up 0 bases, with 15 bases separating them.